This is a list of T cell receptor beta chains from one sample in a study of CD8 T cell repertoires and HIV-1 epitope variants. Their antigens remain unidentified. Sequencing used immunoSEQ multiplex PCR; TCRdb keeps in-frame clones, though not all of them. The sample includes more than 4,000 clones, around 64% of them seen just once. Sequencing was performed on cultured CD8+ T cells derived from PBMCs. These receptors were obtained from a male donor with HIV. The CDR3 runs from the conserved cysteine through the conserved F or W. Each record gives: V gene, clone size, D gene, J gene, CDR3 DNA, CDR3 protein. The D gene is left open where the match is weak. Clone size is stated in some rows and not others, as once, few, many or a class when expanded.

>TRBV6-1|-|TRBD2|TRBJ2-1
TGTGCCAGCAGTGAAACGGCTAGCGGAAGGAATGAGCAGTTCTTC
CASSETASGRNEQFF
>TRBV4-3|few|TRBD1|TRBJ2-2
TGCGCCAGCTCCGGGACAGGGGTTACCGGGGAGCTGTTTTTT
CASSGTGVTGELFF
>TRBV6-6|-|-|TRBJ2-7
TGTGCCAGCAGCCTTGACAGCTACGAGCAGTACTTC
CASSLDSYEQYF
>TRBV6-5|once|-|TRBJ2-2
TGTGCCAGCAGTTACTACAGTACCGGGGAGCTGTTTTTT
CASSYYSTGELFF
>TRBV4-1|-|-|TRBJ2-6
TGCGCCAGCGAACCACAAAGTCGGGCCAACGTCCTGACTTTC
CASEPQSRANVLTF
>TRBV6-1|-|TRBD1|TRBJ2-3
TGTGCCAGCAGTGAAGGGACAGGGGAGACAGATACGCAGTATTTT
CASSEGTGETDTQYF
>TRBV30|-|TRBD1|TRBJ2-3
TGTGCCTGGAGTCGACAGGGGCCAGATACGCAGTATTTT
CAWSRQGPDTQYF
>TRBV6-5|-|-|TRBJ1-1
TGTGCCAGCAGTCAGAGCTCAGGGGACACTGAAGCTTTCTTT
CASSQSSGDTEAFF
>TRBV5-5|-|-|TRBJ2-7
TGTGCCAGCAGCTTGGAATTGATACTTGGCTACGAGCAGTACTTC
CASSLELILGYEQYF
>TRBV13|few|-|TRBJ1-6
TGTGCCAGCAGCTTTAGTACCCCAGGACCACTCCACTTT
CASSFSTPGPLHF
>TRBV21-1|-|-|TRBJ2-1
TGTGCCAGCAGCAAGGAGGGTCTCTCCTACAATGAGCAGTTCTTC
CASSKEGLSYNEQFF
>TRBV28|-|TRBD2|TRBJ2-3
TGTGCCAGCAGTTTAGCTAGCGGGGGAGGTACAGATACGCAGTATTTT
CASSLASGGGTDTQYF
>TRBV27|-|-|TRBJ2-2
TGTGCCAGCAGTTTCGTGGGAAGCGGGGAGCTGTTTTTT
CASSFVGSGELFF
>TRBV2|-|-|TRBJ1-2
TGTGCCAGCAGTCCTTTTGAGACAGGAGAAGAGAACTATGGCTACACCTTC
CASSPFETGEENYGYTF
>TRBV11-2|-|TRBD2|TRBJ2-5
TGTGCCAGCAGCGAAAGCGGGGGGCTGTACCAAGAGACCCGGTACTTC
CASSESGGLYQETRYF
>TRBV5-6|-|TRBD1|TRBJ1-1
TGTGCCAGCCCCGACAGGGGAGCTTTCTTT
CASPDRGAFF
>TRBV6-1|-|TRBD2|TRBJ2-1
TGTGCCAGCAGCCTTAGCGGGGGGGCGAACAATGAGCAGTTCTTC
CASSLSGGANNEQFF
>TRBV14|-|-|TRBJ2-7
TGTGCCAGCAGCCCTGCTCACTACGAGCAGTACTTC
CASSPAHYEQYF
>TRBV7-9|few|TRBD1|TRBJ1-1
TGTGCCAGCAGCCAATCGACAGGGGGCGGCTATGAAGCTTTCTTT
CASSQSTGGGYEAFF
>TRBV27|few|-|TRBJ1-1
TGTGCCAGCAGTTTATCCTTGGTGACTGAAGCTTTCTTT
CASSLSLVTEAFF
>TRBV9|-|-|TRBJ1-6
TGTGCCAGCAGCTCTAATAATTCACCCCTCCACTTT
CASSSNNSPLHF
>TRBV27|few|TRBD2|TRBJ2-2
TGTGCCAGTGAGCCTAGCGGGAGAACCGGGGAGCTGTTTTTT
CASEPSGRTGELFF
>TRBV7-6|-|-|TRBJ2-2
TGTGCCAGCAGCTCCCTTGCTAGTCAATCCGGGGAGCTGTTTTTT
CASSSLASQSGELFF
>TRBV2|-|-|TRBJ1-5
TGTGCCAGCAGTGTTGGGCAGTCCGAGCCCCAGCATTTT
CASSVGQSEPQHF
>TRBV19|-|-|TRBJ2-7
TGTGCCAGTAGTATCAGGACAGGGAGGGACGAGCAGTACTTC
CASSIRTGRDEQYF
>TRBV5-1|-|TRBD2|TRBJ2-3
TGCGCCAGCAGCCCGACTAGCGGGACCACTCTGAGCACAGATACGCAGTATTTT
CASSPTSGTTLSTDTQYF
>TRBV19|few|-|TRBJ1-1
TGTGCCAGTAGTATCCACTTGGGGGTTGGCACTGAAGCTTTCTTT
CASSIHLGVGTEAFF
>TRBV7-9|once|TRBD2|TRBJ2-3
TGTGCCAGCAGCCTAGGTCCGGGACTAGCGACAGATACGCAGTATTTT
CASSLGPGLATDTQYF
>TRBV4-2|-|-|TRBJ1-4
TGTGCCAGCAGCGAATCGTACAGAACAACTAATGAAAAACTGTTTTTT
CASSESYRTTNEKLFF
>TRBV7-9|-|-|TRBJ1-1
TGTGCCAGCAGCTTAGATTCTGGAGGAACTGAAGCTTTCTTT
CASSLDSGGTEAFF
>TRBV7-3|few|-|TRBJ1-2
TGTGCCAGCAGCGATGGGGGAGGGGATCAGGGTAGAGGCTACACCTTC
CASSDGGGDQGRGYTF
>TRBV10-3|-|TRBD1|TRBJ2-7
TGTGCCATCAATTCCGGACAGGGCTACGAGCAGTACTTC
CAINSGQGYEQYF
>TRBV19|-|TRBD1|TRBJ1-5
TGTGCCAGTAGTGATGACAGGGACGATCAGCCCCAGCATTTT
CASSDDRDDQPQHF
>TRBV6-5|-|-|TRBJ1-2
TGTGCCAGCAGTTACTCGCCATCACAGAACTATGGCTACACCTTC
CASSYSPSQNYGYTF
>TRBV7-9|-|-|TRBJ2-7
TGTGCCAGCAGTGACACGGACTACGAGCAGTACTTC
CASSDTDYEQYF
>TRBV7-8|-|-|TRBJ1-1
TGTGCCAGCAGCCCCGGCCTCGGTGGAGTAGGTGAAGCTTTCTTT
CASSPGLGGVGEAFF
>TRBV15|-|-|TRBJ2-7
TGTGCCACCAGTCACACAGGGAGGGCCTACGAGCAGTACTTC
CATSHTGRAYEQYF
>TRBV19|-|TRBD2|TRBJ2-1
TGTGCCAGTACCATGGGGGGGAGTACCTACAATGAGCAGTTCTTC
CASTMGGSTYNEQFF
>TRBV5-4|-|-|TRBJ2-2
TGTGCCAGCAGCTCCCCTGGCTTGACTTTGGCTGGGGAGCTGTTTTTT
CASSSPGLTLAGELFF
>TRBV5-1|-|-|TRBJ2-7
TGCGCCAGCAGCTTGGAGGGACGGCTGTTCGACGAGCAGTACTTC
CASSLEGRLFDEQYF
>TRBV6-5|-|-|TRBJ2-2
TGTGCCAGCAGTTATCAGGGGCGCACCGGGGAGCTGTTTTTT
CASSYQGRTGELFF
>TRBV2|-|-|TRBJ2-1
TGTGCCAGCAGTAGGGGGGGCGAAATCTATGAGCAGTTCTTC
CASSRGGEIYEQFF
>TRBV2|few|-|TRBJ2-5
TGTGCCAGCACGCCGACTGGAGGGGTCGGCGAGACCCAGTACTTC
CASTPTGGVGETQYF
>TRBV19|few|-|TRBJ2-1
TGTGCCAGTAGTATAGGCGGAGGGCCAAACAATGAGCAGTTCTTC
CASSIGGGPNNEQFF
>TRBV5-6|-|-|TRBJ2-7
TGTGCCAGCAGCTCGTTACATCTATACGAGCAGTACTTC
CASSSLHLYEQYF
>TRBV7-8|large|TRBD1|TRBJ2-1
TGTGCCAGCAGCTTAGCGGGACAGGGCTCCTACAATGAGCAGTTCTTC
CASSLAGQGSYNEQFF
>TRBV19|few|TRBD2|TRBJ2-3
TGTGCCAGTAGTATAGTAGCGGGAGCAGTAGATACGCAGTATTTT
CASSIVAGAVDTQYF